This T cell receptor beta chain derives from a study of cytomegalovirus exposure and HLA in healthy donors. General observations from the study: Exclusion applied to some V segments, including TRBV6-2 and TRBV6-3, as they were indistinguishable. TCR beta chains numbering roughly 150 were designated cytomegalovirus-associated.

Deletions cut 8 bases from V and 0 bases from J, with 5 bases between. CDR3 length: 12 residues. Germline-derived CDR1 and CDR2 are MNHEY and SVGAGI. To note about this clone: Its antigen is not known.

PCR involved 60 Vbeta and 13 Jbeta primers. Produced via immunoSEQ multiplex PCR; TCRdb's table is partial and in-frame only. Its table lists around 110,000 clones. Sequences were obtained from PBMCs. The V gene is TRBV6-5, the J gene TRBJ1-3; D is ambiguous. The receptor was derived from a middle-aged man in good health and CMV-seropositive. The DNA for the CDR3 is TGTGCCAGCGCGAGCTCTGGAAACACCATATATTTT. It is translated as CASASSGNTIYF.